This T cell receptor beta chain originates from a study of regulatory T cells in long-lasting Graves disease. Study-level results: What was studied was peripheral blood only, and not thyroid tissue. Among the persistent patients, roughly 2,500 public clonotypes were shared, more than the roughly 970 shared among new patients.

V was trimmed by 2 bases and J by 0 bases, leaving 11 bases between them. Germline V gene lookup returns CDR1 MDHEN and CDR2 SYDVKM. The CDR3 is 16 residues long. Combining iRepertoire HTBI primers with Arm-PCR of CDR3 regions, the authors built TCR beta libraries. TCRdb called the multiplex PCR reads again in MiXCR, with one record for every CDR3 protein. The repertoire consists of over 400,000 distinct CDR3 sequences, with 14% occurring once and the leading ten covering roughly 15%. Details on this clonotype: The antigen is not known.

The time point was: newly diagnosed GD, antithyroid drugs for less than 3 months. From RNA extracted from PBMCs, the TCR library was made. These records were also assigned to another study, of T cells in Graves' hyperthyroidism and ophthalmopathy. This second report adds: Exclusion criteria comprised uncontrolled infection, other autoimmune disease, pregnancy or lactation. Progression to ophthalmopathy was predicted a median of roughly 6.8 months early.

Sample: peripheral blood mononuclear cells (PBMCs), taken at new diagnosis, from a patient treated with antithyroid drugs. The clonotype comes from a woman aged 45-65 years with Graves disease. The chain recombines TRBV28 with TRBJ1-5, with TRBD1 as a possible D gene (6 bases). In nucleotides, the CDR3 is TGTGCCAGCAGTTTAGAGAGGGGGTATAGCAATCAGCCCCAGCATTTT. Its translation is CASSLERGYSNQPQHF.